Shown below are 24 T cell receptor beta chains from a single sample sequenced in a study of Tregs in tolerant kidney transplant recipients. Sequencing was performed with immunoSEQ multiplex PCR; in TCRdb, only in-frame clones are kept and a portion is missing. Of 60,000 to 75,000 clones in the sample, approximately 85% were seen once. This material consisted of Tregs from blood, taken before the transplant. Source of these receptors: a human donor who received a combined kidney and bone marrow transplant.

J is TRBJ2-7 and V is TRBV6-1, with D unclear. Germline V gene sequence: CDR1 MNHNS, CDR2 SASEGT. Between the trimmed V and J ends, which lost 9 bases and 6 bases, there was a span of 21 bases. CDR3 length: 14 residues. The CDR3 here is CASRRTGTPSEQYF. Written as DNA, the CDR3 is TGTGCCAGTAGAAGGACCGGCACTCCCAGCGAGCAGTACTTC.

The CDR3 protein is CAWRGGGGRKGYEQYF. The CDR3 DNA sequence: TGTGCCTGGAGGGGGGGTGGGGGGAGGAAAGGCTACGAGCAGTACTTC. This rearrangement joins TRBV30 to TRBJ2-7, with a tentative D call TRBD2 (6 bases). Germline V gene data show CDR1 as GTSNPN and CDR2 as SVGIG (reference sequence). There are 16 residues in the CDR3. V lost 3 bases, J lost 3 bases, and 21 bases lay in between.

The gene calls are TRBV28 and TRBJ2-4; possible D gene TRBD1, 5 bases. The ends were cut back, 10 bases at V and 1 base at J, with 11 bases in the middle. The CDR3 extends over 13 amino acids. Germline CDR1 is MDHEN and CDR2 is SYDVKM. In DNA form, the CDR3 reads TGTGCCACACGGAAGGGGGCCAAAAACATTCAGTACTTC. This sequence encodes CATRKGAKNIQYF.

V gene TRBV5-6 combines with J gene TRBJ1-2, with 7 bases aligning to TRBD1. The CDR3 length is 16 residues. The germline V gene encodes CDR1 SGHDT and CDR2 YYEEEE. J gave up 4 bases and V 4 bases, and 13 bases lay outside the gene matches. The CDR3, as DNA: TGTGCCAGCAGCGCGTTGGGGCGGGGACAGTTCTATGGCTACACCTTC. It yields the protein CASSALGRGQFYGYTF.

The genes are TRBV6-1 and TRBJ1-6; 7 bases are shared with TRBD1. Germline V CDR1 and CDR2: MNHNS, SASEGT. The trim removed 4 bases at V and 2 bases at J, leaving 2 bases unmatched. The CDR3 extends over 15 amino acids. CDR3 loop: CASSARGTYNSPLHF. CDR3 bases: TGTGCCAGCAGTGCCAGGGGGACCTATAATTCACCCCTCCACTTT.

V usage is TRBV4-1 and J usage is TRBJ2-7; 10 bases map to TRBD1. The germline V gene encodes CDR1 MGHRA and CDR2 YSYEKL. The CDR3 extends over 16 amino acids. With 1 base clipped from V and 2 bases from J, the junction kept 5 bases outside the gene matches. CDR3: CASSQVPGQGPYEQYF. CDR3 in DNA: TGCGCCAGCAGCCAAGTACCGGGACAGGGGCCCTACGAGCAGTACTTC.

This clone was counted once. The chain carries TRBV2 and TRBJ1-2; no definite D call. This CDR3 has 15 residues. CDR1 is SNHLY, CDR2 FYNNEI, per germline. The germline V and J ends were trimmed by 6 bases and 1 base, with 15 bases remaining between them. The DNA of the CDR3 is TGTGCCAGCAGGGAACTACGGGTCTATAACTATGGCTACACCTTC. Translated, it gives CASRELRVYNYGYTF.

The chain recombines TRBV4-2 with TRBJ2-7, with 7 bases matching TRBD2. V trimming: 6 bases; J trimming: 2 bases; junction bases outside the gene matches: 4. The CDR3 totals 13 residues. Germline-derived CDR1 and CDR2 are LGHNA and YNFKEQ. CDR3 nucleotide sequence: TGTGCCAGCAGGAGAAGCGGGACCTACGAGCAGTACTTC. Translated: CASRRSGTYEQYF.

This clone was recorded only once. This rearrangement joins TRBV10-1 to TRBJ2-3; 9 bases map to TRBD2. This CDR3 has 17 amino acids. Trimming at V came to 6 bases and at J to 5 bases, leaving 15 bases not matched to a gene. CDR1 WNHNN and CDR2 SYGVQD come from the germline V gene (reference sequence). As DNA, the CDR3 is TGCGCCAGCAGGGGATCCTTAGCGGGAGTGTTTAAAGATACGCAGTATTTT. It yields the protein CASRGSLAGVFKDTQYF.

In this sample, this clone turned up a few times. V gene TRBV10-3 combines with J gene TRBJ2-6, with TRBD2 as a possible D gene (5 bases). This CDR3 contains 19 residues. CDR1 is ENHRY and CDR2 is SYGVKD in the germline V gene. The germline V and J ends were trimmed by 4 bases and 0 bases, with 19 bases remaining between them. CDR3 region: CAISGSGPFGGSGANVLTF. The CDR3 DNA follows: TGTGCCATCAGTGGGAGCGGCCCTTTCGGAGGCTCTGGGGCCAACGTCCTGACTTTC.

This sequence joins TRBV10-2 and TRBJ2-3; TRBD1 matches at 10 bases. Germline CDR1 WSHSY, CDR2 SAAADI. The CDR3 covers 16 residues. The trim removed 9 bases at V and 2 bases at J, leaving 11 bases unmatched. CDR3 region: CASISGTGVFTDTQYF. As DNA, the CDR3 is TGCGCCAGTATATCCGGGACAGGGGTTTTCACAGATACGCAGTATTTT.

The genes are TRBV6-5 and TRBJ1-5, with 8 bases matching TRBD1. The length of the CDR3 is 13 residues. The J segment lost 16 bases and the V segment lost 5 bases, leaving 13 bases of the junction unmatched. Germline loops: CDR1 MNHEY, CDR2 SVGAGI. Written as DNA, the CDR3 is TGTGCCAGCAGTGAACCCGGGACAGGCCGGAGACATTTT. This translates into CASSEPGTGRRHF.

In this sample, this clone turned up a few times. The chain carries TRBV6-6 and TRBJ2-5; TRBD1 or TRBD2 may be the D gene (5 bases each). CDR3 length: 15 amino acids. The germline V gene encodes CDR1 MNHNY and CDR2 SVGAGI (reference sequence). V was pared by 6 bases and J by 2 bases, with 16 bases between. The CDR3 sequence is CASSLRGLNQETQYF. The CDR3, as DNA: TGTGCCAGCAGCCTGAGGGGCCTAAATCAAGAGACCCAGTACTTC.

The CDR3 sequence: CASSQGGTGGEGYTF. In nucleotides, the CDR3 is TGCGCCAGCAGCCAAGGGGGTACAGGGGGAGAAGGCTACACCTTC. The gene calls are TRBV4-1 and TRBJ1-2; 8 bases are a match to TRBD1. V lost 1 base to trimming and J lost 8 bases; unmatched junction nucleotides: 9. In germline, CDR1 is MGHRA, CDR2 YSYEKL. This CDR3 comprises 15 residues.

The chain couples TRBV14 to TRBJ2-5; tentatively, D is TRBD2 (6 bases). Looked up from germline, CDR1 is SGHDN and CDR2 is FVKESK. V was cut by 1 base and J by 9 bases, with 12 bases left in between. This CDR3 contains 13 residues. This CDR3 is CASSQGPGGAQYF. As DNA, the CDR3 is TGTGCCAGCAGCCAAGGTCCTGGCGGGGCCCAGTACTTC.

The chain uses TRBV11-2 and TRBJ1-6, with TRBD1 matching over 9 bases. Germline CDR1 and CDR2: SGHAT and FQNNGV. With V trimmed by 3 bases and J by 6 bases, 3 bases remained unmatched. This CDR3 has 15 residues. The CDR3 loop reads CASSFRDRVNSPLHF. The CDR3 nucleotides are TGTGCCAGCAGCTTCCGGGACAGGGTTAATTCACCCCTCCACTTT.

J is TRBJ2-3 and V is TRBV10-1; TRBD2 aligns across 10 bases. The CDR3 is 14 residues long. The germline V gene has CDR1 WNHNN and CDR2 SYGVQD (reference sequence). Trimming cost V 6 bases and J 4 bases; bases outside gene matches: 4. The CDR3 DNA sequence: TGCGCCAGCAGCCGGGGACTAGCGTCAGATACGCAGTATTTT. It encodes CASSRGLASDTQYF.

The V gene is TRBV2, the J gene TRBJ1-6; D ambiguous. Trimming took 7 bases from V and 6 from J, leaving 10 bases between them. Per germline, CDR1 SNHLY and CDR2 FYNNEI. This CDR3 spans 13 amino acids. CDR3 sequence (DNA): TGTGCCAGCACCACCGAAAGTAATTCACCCCTCCACTTT. As protein: CASTTESNSPLHF.

V usage is TRBV11-2 and J usage is TRBJ2-1; 7 bases agree with TRBD2. Per germline, CDR1 SGHAT and CDR2 FQNNGV. The CDR3 length is 15 residues. With V trimmed by 7 bases and J by 3 bases, 9 bases remained unmatched. The CDR3 nucleotides read TGTGCCAGCACCCCCCGCCTAGCGGACTACAATGAGCAGTTCTTC. Its translation is CASTPRLADYNEQFF.

The rearrangement joins TRBV6-1 to TRBJ1-2, with D tentatively TRBD1 (5 bases). The germline V gene has CDR1 MNHNS and CDR2 SASEGT. This CDR3 has 12 amino acids. The V and J ends lost 10 bases and 3 bases respectively, with 12 bases between them. The CDR3 DNA reads TGTGCCACCCCCCGGGACGACTATGGCTACACCTTC. Its protein product is CATPRDDYGYTF.

The rearrangement links TRBV2 to TRBJ1-1, with D perhaps matching TRBD1 (6 bases). This CDR3 has 14 residues. Germline-derived CDR1 and CDR2 are SNHLY and FYNNEI. V was shortened by 7 bases and J by 6 bases, with 18 bases between the two germline ends. The CDR3 region has the DNA TGTGCCAGCAAAGGGGACGGGACAAACCCTGAAGCTTTCTTT. Translation: CASKGDGTNPEAFF.

The chain links TRBV7-2 to TRBJ2-1; TRBD2 matches 10 bases. V lost 5 bases and J lost 10; bases outside the gene matches: 8. Germline-derived CDR1 and CDR2 are SGHTA and FQGNSA. This CDR3 has 14 residues. DNA for the CDR3: TGTGCCAGCAGCGCTAGCGGGGGAGACGACGAGCAGTTCTTC. Protein: CASSASGGDDEQFF.

This chain uses TRBV5-1 with TRBJ2-1; TRBD2 matches 13 bases. V gave up 3 bases and J gave up 5 bases; unmatched junction bases: 2. The CDR3 loop spans 15 amino acids. In germline, CDR1 is SGHRS, CDR2 YFSETQ. In DNA, the CDR3 is TGCGCCAGCAGCTACGGGACTAGCGGGAACAATGAGCAGTTCTTC. Protein sequence: CASSYGTSGNNEQFF.

This clone was seen once. V and J are TRBV4-2 and TRBJ1-2; D not certain. The CDR3 runs 16 residues. V lost 0 bases and J lost 2, with 13 bases in between. The germline CDR1 and CDR2 sequences are LGHNA and YNFKEQ. The CDR3 DNA follows: TGTGCCAGCAGCCAAGAACGTCGGGGTCGGAACTATGGCTACACCTTC. This gives the protein CASSQERRGRNYGYTF.